This T cell receptor (beta chain) was recorded in a study of T cell changes during pregnancy in multiple sclerosis. This table comes from immunoSEQ multiplex PCR, and its TCRdb copy is limited to in-frame clones, with some not included. The sample carries around 99,000 clones, 92% recorded once. The CDR3 length is 17 residues. Germline CDR1 SGHRS, CDR2 YFSETQ. Trimming cost V 1 base and J 4 bases, with 20 bases left between them. The chain is built from TRBV5-1 and TRBJ1-2, with a tentative D call TRBD1 (5 bases). This clonotype was sampled from a female donor in good health, enrolled as a control in a pregnancy study. Sample: peripheral blood, taken in the third trimester of pregnancy. The CDR3 sequence: CASSLRPTGVESYGYTF. The CDR3 nucleotides are TGCGCCAGCAGCTTGCGCCCTACAGGCGTTGAAAGCTATGGCTACACCTTC.